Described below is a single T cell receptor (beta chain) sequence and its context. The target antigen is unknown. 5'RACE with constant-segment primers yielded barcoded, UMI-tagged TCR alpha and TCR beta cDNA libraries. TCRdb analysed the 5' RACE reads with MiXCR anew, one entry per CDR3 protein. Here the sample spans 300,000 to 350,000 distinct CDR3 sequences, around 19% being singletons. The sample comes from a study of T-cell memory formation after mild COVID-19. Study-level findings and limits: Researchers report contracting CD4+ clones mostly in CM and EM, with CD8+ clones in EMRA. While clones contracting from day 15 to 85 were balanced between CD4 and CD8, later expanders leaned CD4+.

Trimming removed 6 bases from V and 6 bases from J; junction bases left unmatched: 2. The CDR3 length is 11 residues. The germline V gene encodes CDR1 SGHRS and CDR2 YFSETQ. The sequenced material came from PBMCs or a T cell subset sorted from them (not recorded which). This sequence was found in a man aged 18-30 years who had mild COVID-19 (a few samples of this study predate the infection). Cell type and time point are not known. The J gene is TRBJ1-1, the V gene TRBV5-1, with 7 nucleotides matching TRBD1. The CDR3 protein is CASTGQAEAFF. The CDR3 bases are TGCGCCAGCACCGGACAGGCTGAAGCTTTCTTT.